The 24 T cell receptor beta chains below all came from one sample that was sequenced in a study of human T cells and chemical hapten exposure (dated by TCRdb to 2020 to 2023). Library preparation used RACE. Data came from a NextSeq 500. TCRdb applied fastp at Q25 and MiXCR to the public reads, then kept only in-frame beta chains. Each CDR3 protein gets just one entry, which takes the most common genes and DNA from the rows behind it. The sample table lists 300,000 to 350,000 distinct CDR3 sequences, about 7% of them with a count of one. The ten biggest clones cover 8% to 9% of the sample. Per the publication, the time point label means: patch test 1, 2 weeks after DPC sensitization. This specimen's treatment or condition label, per the study, means: therapeutic diphenylcyclopropenone sensitization with weekly scalp DPC. Specimen: whole blood, collected in connection with sensitization to the hapten diphenylcyclopropenone (DPC). All receptors derive from a woman between 18 and 29 years old with alopecia areata. Some clones in this sample may be carry-over from other donors' samples.

The genes are TRBV7-2 and TRBJ1-6; D perhaps matches TRBD1 (5 bases). This CDR3 has 15 residues. Germline V gives CDR1 SGHTA, CDR2 FQGNSA. The ends were cut back, 2 bases at V and 7 bases at J, with 12 bases in the middle. The CDR3 DNA reads TGTGCCAGCAGCTTATGGCAGGGTCTAAATTCACCCCTCCACTTT. Protein product: CASSLWQGLNSPLHF.

The CDR3: CSAGATSGGKSYEQYF. In nucleotides, the CDR3 is TGCAGTGCTGGGGCCACTAGCGGGGGGAAGTCCTACGAGCAGTACTTC. This chain connects TRBV20-1 to TRBJ2-7; TRBD2 aligns across 12 bases. The CDR3 is 16 residues long. With V trimmed by 5 bases and J by 1 base, 9 bases remained unmatched. Germline V lookup: CDR1 DFQATT, CDR2 SNEGSKA (reference sequence).

This clonotype was seen at least ten times. The chain combines TRBV11-3 with TRBJ2-1, with D possibly TRBD2 on 5 matching bases. The V end lost 2 bases, the J end lost 7 bases, and 18 bases lay between the germline ends. This CDR3 region has 16 residues. Germline V gene lookup returns CDR1 SGHNT and CDR2 YENEEA. This chain's CDR3 is CASSLSYGQRGNEQFF. In DNA form, the CDR3 reads TGTGCCAGCAGCTTAAGTTATGGCCAGCGCGGGAATGAGCAGTTCTTC.

There are a few counts of this clonotype. V is TRBV11-2 and J is TRBJ2-2; 8 bases match TRBD2. Germline CDR1 is SGHAT and CDR2 is FQNNGV. After removal of 5 bases from V and 2 bases from J, the junction contained 10 bases not matched to a gene. This CDR3 spans 17 amino acids. CDR3: CASSPLSGGPNTGELFF. Here the CDR3 DNA reads TGTGCCAGCAGCCCCCTTTCGGGGGGGCCTAACACCGGGGAGCTGTTTTTT.

Here the CDR3 DNA reads TGTGCCAGCAGTTATACAGGCAATCAGCCCCAGCATTTT. Translating gives CASSYTGNQPQHF. The chain carries TRBV6-2 or TRBV6-3 and TRBJ1-5; no clear D. Germline V gene data show CDR1 as MNHEY and CDR2 as SVGEGT. Trimming removed 3 bases from V and 2 bases from J, with 5 bases in between. The CDR3 loop spans 13 amino acids.

This clonotype was seen more than once but under ten times. The V gene is TRBV2, the J gene TRBJ2-4; D possibly corresponds to TRBD2 (6 bases). This CDR3 region has 14 residues. The ends were cut back, 7 bases at V and 3 bases at J, with 13 bases in the middle. Germline loops: CDR1 SNHLY, CDR2 FYNNEI. As DNA, the CDR3 is TGTGCCAGCATGGAACTGGGGGGCAAAAACATTCAGTACTTC. Translated: CASMELGGKNIQYF. The whole variable domain, remainder taken from reference TRBV2 and TRBJ2-4, is EPEVTQTPSHQVTQMGQEVILRCVPISNHLYFYWYRQILGQKVEFLVSFYNNEISEKSEIFDDQFSVERPDGSNFTLKIRSTKLEDSAMYFCASMELGGKNIQYFGAGTRLSVL.

The V gene is TRBV18, the J gene TRBJ1-2; D is ambiguous. V lost 2 bases and J 5 bases, leaving 12 bases between the germline ends. The germline V gene encodes CDR1 KGHSH and CDR2 LQKENI. The CDR3 is 14 residues long. Written as DNA, the CDR3 is TGTGCCAGCTCACCAGAGGGTGTGGGATATGGCTACACCTTC. Translated, it gives CASSPEGVGYGYTF.

The table lists this clonotype with a few counts. The rearrangement uses TRBV5-1 and TRBJ1-1; D is uncertain. CDR3 size: 16 residues. Germline lookup yields CDR1 SGHRS and CDR2 YFSETQ. Trimming removed 2 bases from V and 1 base from J, with 15 bases in between. In nucleotides, the CDR3 is TGCGCCAGCAGCTTTGGAGCAGGCTTTCAGAACACTGAAGCTTTCTTT. Its translation is CASSFGAGFQNTEAFF.

This clonotype was seen more than once but under ten times. The chain employs TRBV6-6 and TRBJ1-1; TRBD1 aligns across 8 bases. CDR3 length: 18 residues. Germline lookup yields CDR1 MNHNY and CDR2 SVGAGI (reference sequence). V gave up 4 bases and J gave up 7 bases; unmatched junction bases: 20. CDR3 nucleotide sequence: TGTGCCAGCAGTTCCAGTCAAGGGACAGGACCGCGGGGGATTGAAGCTTTCTTT. Its protein is CASSSSQGTGPRGIEAFF.

At least ten counts were recorded for this clonotype. The rearrangement uses TRBV28 and TRBJ2-7; weak D call: TRBD1 (6 bases). Trimming took off 1 base at V and 4 bases at J, with 20 bases between the two ends. Germline V gene data show CDR1 as MDHEN and CDR2 as SYDVKM. This CDR3 comprises 17 residues. CDR3 sequence (DNA): TGTGCCAGCAGTTTATCTCGGGCTACACAGGGAAAGTACGAGCAGTACTTC. It yields the protein CASSLSRATQGKYEQYF.

This clonotype was found many times. One end of the junction does not line up with germline, which may come from a read error. The V and J genes are TRBV7-3 and TRBJ2-2; no clear D. The CDR3 is 13 residues long. CDR1 is SGHTA and CDR2 is FQGTGA in the germline V gene. The CDR3 here is CASSLDNTRELFF. The CDR3 DNA follows: TGTGCCAGCAGCTTAGACAACACCAGGGAGCTGTTTTTT.

The V and J genes are TRBV12-3 or TRBV12-4 and TRBJ1-4; 7 nucleotides align to TRBD1. The CDR3 totals 14 residues. Trimming cost V 6 bases and J 7 bases; bases outside gene matches: 8. For the CDR3, the DNA is TGTGCCAGCAGGTCACAGGGGCTCCCTGAAAAACTGTTTTTT. Encoded protein: CASRSQGLPEKLFF.

This clonotype has more than one count but fewer than ten. This sequence joins TRBV12-3 or TRBV12-4 and TRBJ2-7, with 9 bases aligning to TRBD2. The CDR3 loop spans 13 amino acids. V was clipped by 4 bases and J by 2 bases; unmatched bases: 0. The CDR3 nucleotides read TGTGCCAGCAGTTCTAGCGGGGCCTACGAGCAGTACTTC. The encoded protein is CASSSSGAYEQYF.

This clonotype was seen ten or more times. The rearrangement joins TRBV3-1 to TRBJ1-6; D gene unclear. Germline V gene data show CDR1 as LGHDT and CDR2 as YNNKEL (reference sequence). The CDR3 is 13 residues long. Trimming pared 2 bases from V and 11 bases from J, leaving 10 bases between. DNA for the CDR3: TGTGCCAGCAGCCAAAGGGATTTTGCACCCCTCCACTTT. Amino acids: CASSQRDFAPLHF.

This clonotype was recorded many times. The chain recombines TRBV5-1 with TRBJ2-5, with D unresolved. The germline V gene has CDR1 SGHRS and CDR2 YFSETQ. V lost 5 bases, J lost 2 bases, and 13 bases lay in between. CDR3 length equals 14 residues. DNA for the CDR3: TGCGCCAGCAGGCCCGACGGAAGGCAAGAGACCCAGTACTTC. Amino acids: CASRPDGRQETQYF.

This clonotype was recorded a few times. This sequence joins TRBV5-1 and TRBJ1-6; the match to TRBD1 covers 7 bases. In germline, CDR1 is SGHRS, CDR2 YFSETQ. V lost 7 bases, J lost 7 bases, and 8 bases stayed unmatched. The length of the CDR3 is 14 residues. The CDR3 loop reads CASARQGQNSPLHF. The CDR3 region has the DNA TGCGCCAGCGCCCGACAGGGTCAGAATTCACCCCTCCACTTT.

The rearrangement links TRBV27 to TRBJ1-1; D ambiguous. V shed 2 bases and J shed 8 bases, with 12 bases lying between them. There are 13 residues in the CDR3. Germline-derived CDR1 and CDR2 are MNHEY and SMNVEV (reference sequence). The CDR3 region is CASSLVARREAFF. In nucleotides, the CDR3 is TGTGCCAGCAGTTTAGTTGCCCGGAGGGAAGCTTTCTTT.

The gene calls are TRBV4-1 and TRBJ1-4; D may be TRBD1 (6 bases). CDR1 is MGHRA, CDR2 YSYEKL, per germline. There are 15 residues in the CDR3. The V and J ends lost 6 bases and 1 base respectively, with 12 bases between them. The CDR3 DNA reads TGCGCCAGCAGGCGCAGGGGCGGAACTAATGAAAAACTGTTTTTT. This gives the protein CASRRRGGTNEKLFF.

The chain has TRBV29-1 and TRBJ2-5, with D perhaps matching TRBD2 (5 bases). Germline V gene sequence: CDR1 SQVTM, CDR2 ANQGSEA. This CDR3 has 12 amino acids. The V end lost 4 bases, the J end lost 5 bases, and 11 bases lay between the germline ends. The CDR3 DNA is TGCAGCGTTGCAGAGGGAATGGAGACCCAGTACTTC. It yields the protein CSVAEGMETQYF.

This chain connects TRBV27 to TRBJ1-5; D might be TRBD1 (5 bases). CDR3 length: 15 residues. V dropped 0 bases and J dropped 1 base, with 7 bases sitting between them. The germline CDR1 and CDR2 sequences are MNHEY and SMNVEV (reference sequence). The CDR3 nucleotides read TGTGCCAGCAGTTTATCGTGGGGCAGCAATCAGCCCCAGCATTTT. Residues: CASSLSWGSNQPQHF.

This chain joins TRBV7-6 and TRBJ2-3; 7 nucleotides align to TRBD2. From germline, CDR1 is SGHVS and CDR2 FNYEAQ. The V gene end was trimmed by 5 bases and the J gene end by 1 base; junction bases not matched to a gene: 18. There are 19 residues in the CDR3. The CDR3 here is CASSPYGRGFEGRTDTQYF. Written as DNA, the CDR3 is TGTGCCAGCAGCCCCTATGGGAGGGGCTTCGAGGGGCGCACAGATACGCAGTATTTT.

In its sample, this clonotype was seen a few times. The chain uses TRBV6-2 or TRBV6-3 and TRBJ1-6, with a weak D call TRBD1 (5 bases). The V end was cut by 2 bases, the J end by 10 bases, with 12 bases between. The CDR3 has 14 residues. Per germline, CDR1 MNHEY and CDR2 SVGEGT. CDR3 coding DNA: TGTGCCAGCAGTTACGCCCCCGACAGCTCACCCCTCCACTTT. Translation gives CASSYAPDSSPLHF.

This clonotype was counted at least ten times. This chain joins TRBV2 and TRBJ1-5; D is unresolved. The CDR3 consists of 13 residues. The germline V gene encodes CDR1 SNHLY and CDR2 FYNNEI. The ends were cut back, 5 bases at V and 6 bases at J, with 11 bases in the middle. The CDR3 region is CASSRPPSQPQHF. The CDR3 bases are TGTGCCAGCAGTCGGCCCCCGTCTCAGCCCCAGCATTTT.

This clonotype was found a few times. The chain recombines TRBV7-2 with TRBJ2-1; 8 bases agree with TRBD2. V dropped 5 bases and J dropped 7; count of bases not matched to a gene: 10. This CDR3 contains 15 residues. Germline values: CDR1 SGHTA, CDR2 FQGNSA. CDR3 DNA sequence: TGTGCCAGCAGCCGTCGTAGCGGGGTCGGGAATGAGCAGTTCTTC. Amino acids: CASSRRSGVGNEQFF. The full variable domain, rest sourced from reference TRBV7-2 and TRBJ2-1, is GAGVSQSPSNKVTEKGKDVELRCDPISGHTALYWYRQSLGQGLEFLIYFQGNSAPDKSGLPSDRFSAERTGGSVSTLTIQRTQQEDSAVYLCASSRRSGVGNEQFFGPGTRLTVL.